The entry that follows covers one TCR beta chain sequence. The sample is drawn from a study of resident and recirculating memory T cells in vitiligo. Germline assignment: CDR1 SGHRS and CDR2 YFSETQ. Trimming removed 3 bases at V and 4 bases at J, with 11 bases between. There are 14 residues in the CDR3. The repertoire was sequenced with immunoSEQ multiplex PCR; TCRdb's copy has only in-frame clones and lacks some. The data contain around 76,000 clones, roughly 92% of them seen just once; the ten biggest clones take up just under 5%. This TCR was sampled from a male donor with vitiligo. This chain links TRBV5-1 with TRBJ1-5, with D possibly being TRBD1 (5 bases). Input material: blood. The CDR3 DNA sequence: TGCGCCAGCAGCTATGAGGCAGGGAATCAGCCCCAGCATTTT. Translation: CASSYEAGNQPQHF.